This TCR beta chain was obtained from a study of early T cells in non-severe SARS-CoV-2 infection. As part of library construction, unique molecular identifiers were attached to individual cDNA molecules. MiXCR, applied by TCRdb to the 5' RACE reads, yields one record per CDR3 protein. This sample yields about 59,000 distinct CDR3 sequences, of which roughly 13% are seen a single time; about a tenth belongs to the top ten. Germline CDR1 SNHLY, CDR2 FYNNEI. V was clipped by 6 bases and J by 0 bases, with 12 bases between them. The CDR3 is made up of 15 amino acids. The V gene is TRBV2, the J gene TRBJ2-1, with D perhaps matching TRBD2 (5 bases). This clonotype was obtained from an adult who was a healthcare worker with PCR-confirmed SARS-CoV-2 infection or an uninfected control (not recorded which). The source was whole blood, collected at baseline. CDR3 bases: TGTGCCAGCAGGCGGGCGGAGAGCTCCTACAATGAGCAGTTCTTC. Amino acid sequence: CASRRAESSYNEQFF. The full variable domain, rest sourced from reference TRBV2 and TRBJ2-1, is EPEVTQTPSHQVTQMGQEVILRCVPISNHLYFYWYRQILGQKVEFLVSFYNNEISEKSEIFDDQFSVERPDGSNFTLKIRSTKLEDSAMYFCASRRAESSYNEQFFGPGTRLTVL.